In its sample, the clone carrying this T cell receptor (beta chain) was seen once. The entry originates in a study of blood T cells in healthy people across ages. Trimming left V 5 bases short and J 11 bases short, with 18 bases between. The CDR3 has 13 amino acids. For the second PCR, which ran for about 6 to 11 cycles, a sample-barcoded 5' primer and a J-beta primer mix were used. TCRdb re-called the 5' RACE reads with MiXCR, one entry per CDR3 protein. This sample has 850,000 to 1,000,000 distinct CDR3 sequences, with approximately 49% found just once. The clonotype was recovered from a man younger than 40 in good health. Sequenced: blood. The chain has TRBV12-3 or TRBV12-4 and TRBJ2-5, with D perhaps matching TRBD2 (6 bases). In DNA form, the CDR3 reads TGTGCCAGCAGTCCGACTAGGACCAATGAGCAGTACTTC. It translates to CASSPTRTNEQYF.